The 16 T cell receptor beta chains given below trace back to one sample, sequenced in a study of human T cells and chemical hapten exposure. Time point reported: healthy volunteer bleed at 2 weeks. Blood, whole and unfractionated, served as the source for total RNA extraction. TCRdb re-derived calls from the RACE reads in MiXCR, one entry per CDR3 protein. The profile shows some 50,000 distinct CDR3 sequences, around 4.5% of them singletons. Sequences were obtained from whole blood. These receptors all come from a human donor in good health. Some clones in this sample may be carry-over from other donors' samples.

The chain recombines TRBV28 with TRBJ2-3; 11 bases agree with TRBD2. Trimming cost V 4 bases and J 0 bases; bases outside gene matches: 3. CDR1 is MDHEN, CDR2 SYDVKM, per germline. The CDR3 extends over 16 amino acids. The CDR3 loop reads CASSSGLAASTDTQYF. CDR3 coding DNA: TGTGCCAGCAGTTCGGGACTAGCGGCTAGCACAGATACGCAGTATTTT.

At least ten counts were recorded for this clonotype. The rearrangement uses TRBV2 and TRBJ2-4, with TRBD1 as a possible D gene (6 bases). Trimming pared 8 bases from V and 1 base from J, leaving 24 bases between. This CDR3 contains 18 residues. Germline lookup yields CDR1 SNHLY and CDR2 FYNNEI. This chain's CDR3 is CASLYNTQGRVAKNIQYF. The CDR3, as DNA: TGTGCCAGCCTATACAATACCCAGGGGCGGGTCGCCAAAAACATTCAGTACTTC.

This clonotype has more than one count but fewer than ten. Germline is not matched at one junction end, which may reflect a read error. The chain uses TRBV7-7 and TRBJ2-3; possible D gene TRBD2, 7 bases. CDR1 is SSHAT and CDR2 is FNYEAQ in the germline V gene (reference sequence). The CDR3 totals 17 residues. CDR3: CASSPRQGRESTDTQYF. For the CDR3, the DNA is TGTGCTAGCAGCCCCCGGCAGGGGCGGGAGAGCACAGATACGCAGTATTTT.

The genes are TRBV28 and TRBJ1-1; D gene ambiguous. CDR1 MDHEN and CDR2 SYDVKM come from the germline V gene. This CDR3 spans 10 amino acids. The V end was cut by 8 bases, the J end by 7 bases, with 8 bases between. The chain's CDR3 is CASAEIEAFF. In DNA, the CDR3 is TGTGCCAGCGCAGAGATTGAAGCTTTCTTT.

Many counts were recorded for this clonotype. V gene TRBV20-1 combines with J gene TRBJ2-7; 14 positions match TRBD2. J lost 6 bases, V lost 5 bases, and 6 bases had no gene match. Per the germline V gene, CDR1 is DFQATT and CDR2 is SNEGSKA (reference sequence). The CDR3 sequence is 14 residues long. CDR3: CSAVRLAGGGEQYF. The CDR3 bases are TGCAGTGCTGTAAGACTAGCGGGAGGGGGCGAGCAGTACTTC.

The sample holds many counts of this clonotype. This rearrangement joins TRBV6-2 or TRBV6-3 to TRBJ2-3; 7 bases fit TRBD2. With V trimmed by 6 bases and J by 5 bases, 8 bases remained unmatched. Per germline, CDR1 MNHEY and CDR2 SVGEGT. The CDR3 covers 14 residues. As DNA, the CDR3 is TGTGCCAGCAGCCCCGGCGGGAGTGGAGATACGCAGTATTTT. It specifies CASSPGGSGDTQYF.

There are many counts of this clonotype. V gene TRBV6-4 combines with J gene TRBJ2-3; tentative D call: TRBD1 (5 bases). Trimming took 3 bases from V and 0 from J, leaving 10 bases between them. The CDR3 is made up of 15 amino acids. Germline V gene sequence: CDR1 MRHNA, CDR2 SNTAGT. CDR3 sequence: CASSETALSTDTQYF. The CDR3 DNA reads as TGTGCCAGCAGTGAGACAGCGCTCAGCACAGATACGCAGTATTTT.

In this sample, this clonotype turned up many times. A read error may produce the germline difference seen at one junction end. V is TRBV6-1 and J is TRBJ1-1; D uncertain. The germline V gene has CDR1 MNHNS and CDR2 SASEGT. The CDR3 is 14 amino acids. CDR3 in amino acids: CASREGRMNTEAFF. The CDR3 DNA is TGTGCCAGCAGAGAAGGACGGATGAACACTGAAGCTTTCTTT.

CDR3 in amino acids: CASSPGTGDQGPPYEQYF. CDR3 DNA: TGTGCCAGCTCACCAGGGACAGGGGACCAAGGCCCCCCCTACGAGCAGTACTTC. The chain is built from TRBV18 and TRBJ2-7, with TRBD1 matching 10 bases. Germline V CDR1 and CDR2: KGHSH, LQKENI. Trimming cost V 2 bases and J 2 bases; bases outside gene matches: 12. The CDR3 contains 18 residues. Full variable domain (missing parts from reference TRBV18 and TRBJ2-7): NAGVMQNPRHLVRRRGQEARLRCSPMKGHSHVYWYRQLPEEGLKFMVYLQKENIIDESGMPKERFSAEFPKEGPSILRIQQVVRGDSAAYFCASSPGTGDQGPPYEQYFGPGTRLTVT.

This clonotype was observed a handful of times. DNA for the CDR3: TGTGCCAGTAGTTACATCAAAAACATTCAGTACTTC. It codes for CASSYIKNIQYF. The V gene is TRBV19, the J gene TRBJ2-4; D is unclear. CDR3 length equals 12 residues. V lost 5 bases and J 3 bases, leaving 5 bases between the germline ends. CDR1 and CDR2 from the germline V gene are LNHDA and SQIVND (reference sequence).

This clonotype was found many times. The gene calls are TRBV28 and TRBJ1-2; D is ambiguous. Germline V lookup: CDR1 MDHEN, CDR2 SYDVKM. Trimming removed 6 bases from V and 7 bases from J, with 15 bases in between. The CDR3 runs 13 residues. The CDR3 protein is CASRPGGMGGYTF. The CDR3 bases are TGTGCCAGCAGGCCCGGAGGGATGGGTGGCTACACCTTC.

This clonotype was counted only a few times. The chain's CDR3 is CAIRETSRTDTQYF. For the CDR3, the DNA is TGTGCCATCAGGGAGACTAGCCGTACAGATACGCAGTATTTT. The chain carries TRBV10-3 and TRBJ2-3, with 7 bases fitting TRBD2. V shed 6 bases and J 3 bases; nucleotides not matched to a gene: 6. CDR1 ENHRY and CDR2 SYGVKD come from the germline V gene. CDR3 length: 14 amino acids.

This clonotype was found many times. The chain is built from TRBV27 and TRBJ2-7; possible D gene TRBD1, 5 bases. The ends were cut back, 5 bases at V and 2 bases at J, with 13 bases in the middle. CDR1 is MNHEY and CDR2 is SMNVEV in the germline V gene (reference sequence). The CDR3 has 14 amino acids. In nucleotides, the CDR3 is TGTGCCAGCAGTCCTACAGGCTTCACCTACGAGCAGTACTTC. Protein: CASSPTGFTYEQYF.

This clonotype was detected only a few times. CDR3 protein: CASSSVLFGVREAFF. The DNA for the CDR3 is TGTGCCAGCAGCTCCGTTTTATTTGGGGTGAGGGAAGCTTTCTTT. The rearrangement uses TRBV28 and TRBJ1-1; no clear D. There are 15 residues in the CDR3. Germline CDR1 is MDHEN and CDR2 is SYDVKM. V shed 6 bases and J shed 8 bases, with 22 bases lying between them.

The table lists this clonotype with many counts. This chain links TRBV27 with TRBJ1-1; D is unresolved. Per the germline V gene, CDR1 is MNHEY and CDR2 is SMNVEV (reference sequence). V was trimmed by 7 bases and J by 0 bases, leaving 6 bases between them. The CDR3 has 12 amino acids. The CDR3 protein is CASKRLNTEAFF. CDR3 bases: TGTGCCAGCAAACGGTTGAACACTGAAGCTTTCTTT.

This clonotype has just a few counts. V is TRBV20-1 and J is TRBJ2-3, with unresolved D. The CDR3 sequence is 15 residues long. Trimming took 4 bases from V and 0 from J, leaving 14 bases between them. Looked up from germline, CDR1 is DFQATT and CDR2 is SNEGSKA (reference sequence). Here the CDR3 reads CSATPVMGSTDTQYF. The CDR3, as DNA: TGCAGTGCTACCCCGGTTATGGGTAGCACAGATACGCAGTATTTT.